Below are 10 T cell receptor beta chains sequenced from a single sample in a study of blood T cell repertoires in COVID-19. Repertoires were generated with immunoSEQ multiplex PCR, while TCRdb's copy carries only in-frame clones and drops some. The sample has about 200,000 clones; 89% are singletons. Sequencing was performed on PBMCs or T cells enriched from blood (not recorded which). These receptors came from a woman aged 18-35 years who had recovered from COVID-19.

In its sample, this clone was seen once. V gene TRBV9 combines with J gene TRBJ2-7, with TRBD1 matching over 11 bases. Trimming removed 0 bases from V and 6 bases from J; junction bases left unmatched: 5. Germline assignment: CDR1 SGDLS and CDR2 YYNGEE. This CDR3 is built from 15 residues. In nucleotides, the CDR3 is TGTGCCAGCAGCGTAGAGGGACAGGGGGTTGTCGAGCAGTACTTC. This gives the protein CASSVEGQGVVEQYF.

V usage is TRBV9 and J usage is TRBJ1-3; 8 bases fit TRBD1. Germline V lookup: CDR1 SGDLS, CDR2 YYNGEE. V was pared by 3 bases and J by 5 bases, with 7 bases of the junction left unmatched. This CDR3 is 15 amino acids long. The chain's CDR3 is CASSASDRERNTIYF. In DNA, the CDR3 is TGTGCCAGCAGCGCCTCGGACAGGGAACGAAACACCATATATTTT. The full variable domain, completed using reference TRBV9 and TRBJ1-3, is DSGVTQTPKHLITATGQRVTLRCSPRSGDLSVYWYQQSLDQGLQFLIQYYNGEERAKGNILERFSAQQFPDLHSELNLSSLELGDSALYFCASSASDRERNTIYFGEGSWLTVV.

This rearrangement joins TRBV5-5 to TRBJ1-5; D remains unclear. Germline V lookup: CDR1 SGHKS, CDR2 YYEKEE (reference sequence). V was shortened by 1 base and J by 5 bases, with 22 bases between the two germline ends. The CDR3 length is 18 residues. The CDR3 sequence is CASSLSGFVIGFDQPQHF. As DNA, the CDR3 is TGTGCCAGCAGCTTGTCAGGTTTTGTTATTGGGTTTGATCAGCCCCAGCATTTT.

This clone appeared a few times. The rearrangement joins TRBV18 to TRBJ2-7; TRBD1 matches at 9 bases. Germline loops: CDR1 KGHSH, CDR2 LQKENI. The CDR3 spans 13 residues. V lost 3 bases and J lost 7; bases outside the gene matches: 4. CDR3 sequence (DNA): TGTGCCAGCTCACCGGGACAGGGCAGGGAGCAGTACTTC. This gives the protein CASSPGQGREQYF.

V is TRBV2 and J is TRBJ2-3; TRBD2 might be the D (5 bases). Germline V gene lookup returns CDR1 SNHLY and CDR2 FYNNEI. V was cut by 2 bases and J by 10 bases, with 7 bases left in between. The CDR3 runs to 11 residues. CDR3 residues: CASSEFGAQYF. CDR3 DNA sequence: TGTGCCAGCAGTGAATTCGGGGCGCAGTATTTT.

This chain links TRBV4-1 with TRBJ1-5; D ambiguous. Trimming took off 5 bases at V and 4 bases at J, with 15 bases between the two ends. The CDR3 contains 15 residues. Germline CDR1 MGHRA, CDR2 YSYEKL. Written as DNA, the CDR3 is TGCGCCAGCAGCATAAAAAAAGACGGGAATCAGCCCCAGCATTTT. It translates to CASSIKKDGNQPQHF.

Only one count was recorded for this clone. The V call is TRBV6-5, the J call TRBJ1-1, with TRBD1 identical over 7 bases. This CDR3 is 13 amino acids long. The germline CDR1 and CDR2 sequences are MNHEY and SVGAGI. Unmatched junction bases numbered 5, after V lost 9 bases and J lost 1 base. CDR3 amino acids: CASSRGQNTEAFF. CDR3 DNA: TGTGCCAGTTCTAGGGGGCAGAACACTGAAGCTTTCTTT.

Points on this clone: The same CDR3 also results from other DNA sequences found in this sample. In DNA, the CDR3 is TGTGCCAGTGCCGGACAGGGGAACACTGAAGCTTTCTTT. It yields the protein CASAGQGNTEAFF. V usage is TRBV19 and J usage is TRBJ1-1, with TRBD1 matching over 8 bases. CDR1 LNHDA and CDR2 SQIVND come from the germline V gene (reference sequence). The CDR3 is 13 amino acids. Germline trimming cut 8 bases from V and 1 base from J; bases unmatched to any gene: 3.

The gene calls are TRBV5-6 and TRBJ2-7, with 9 bases lining up with TRBD1. The CDR3 is 15 amino acids. Germline trimming cut 3 bases from V and 4 bases from J; bases unmatched to any gene: 8. Per germline, CDR1 SGHDT and CDR2 YYEEEE. For the CDR3, the DNA is TGTGCCAGCAGCTCACCCGGGACAGGGACTTACGAGCAGTACTTC. This encodes CASSSPGTGTYEQYF.

The chain links TRBV7-3 to TRBJ2-5, with 7 bases aligning to TRBD1. The CDR3 contains 13 residues. Germline lookup yields CDR1 SGHTA and CDR2 FQGTGA. Trimming at V came to 5 bases and at J to 5 bases, leaving 5 bases not matched to a gene. CDR3 residues: CASSQSRGETQYF. CDR3 coding DNA: TGTGCCAGCAGCCAAAGCAGGGGGGAGACCCAGTACTTC.